A single TCR beta chain is shown here with its context. Its specificity is not known. The sample is drawn from a study of long-term antiretroviral therapy in people with HIV. Running of the v3.0 immunoSEQ assay took place at survey level. TCRdb keeps only in-frame clones here, not all; method: immunoSEQ multiplex PCR. The sample has roughly 37,000 clones, 75% to 85% seen once. The germline CDR1 and CDR2 sequences are SQVTM and ANQGSEA. The V and J ends lost 5 bases and 3 bases respectively, with 5 bases between them. CDR3 length: 11 amino acids. Study-level points and caveats: Against controls, HIV repertoires showed narrower ranges of CDR3 length. The data indicate that diversity increased after ART but remained below transplant donor controls. Clones that had undergone expansion before ART prevailed in the repertoire throughout all time points.

Donors each had at least one pre-ART PBMC sample and at least two post-ART ones. The starting material was unsorted PBMCs, obtained 3.4 years after starting antiretroviral therapy. The clonotype comes from a man under 40 with HIV. This chain joins TRBV29-1 and TRBJ1-3; D is undetermined. As DNA, the CDR3 is TGCAGCGTTCGGTATGGAAACACCATATATTTT. Translating gives CSVRYGNTIYF. Drawing the rest from reference TRBV29-1 and TRBJ1-3, the complete variable domain is SAVISQKPSRDICQRGTSLTIQCQVDSQVTMMFWYRQQPGQSLTLIATANQGSEATYESGFVIDKFPISRPNLTFSTLTVSNMSPEDSSIYLCSVRYGNTIYFGEGSWLTVV.